The T cell receptor beta chain under discussion was sequenced for a study of blood T cells in healthy people across ages. A second PCR of roughly 6 to 12 cycles used a sample-barcoded 5' primer and a J-beta primer mix. Samples each returned at least 3 million CDR3-containing paired-end reads. MiXCR, applied by TCRdb to the 5' RACE reads, yields one record per CDR3 protein. This table has roughly 700,000 distinct CDR3 sequences, roughly 49% appearing once. Trimming pared 7 bases from V and 5 bases from J, leaving 17 bases between. Looked up from germline, CDR1 is DFQATT and CDR2 is SNEGSKA (reference sequence). There are 13 residues in the CDR3.

Sequenced material: blood. The gene calls are TRBV20-1 and TRBJ2-5; possibly TRBD1 or TRBD2 for D (5 bases each). The sequence derives from a woman aged 55-70 years in good health. The CDR3 region has the DNA TGCAGTGTCCGACATGGGGGTGGTGAGACCCAGTACTTC. The encoded protein is CSVRHGGGETQYF.